This entry describes one T cell receptor beta chain. Its antigen is not known. These data are taken from a study of OX40 agonist ivuxolimab in advanced cancers. Study-wide context: Partial responses were achieved by three patients, of whom one had hepatocellular carcinoma and two had cutaneous melanoma. Overall study findings and caveats: Also present in some nonresponders was a low level of normalized T-cell clonal expansion. Some of the lowest clonal expansion was seen in partial responders at 0.1-3.0 mg/kg.

The CDR3 loop spans 16 amino acids. V lost 1 base and J lost 0, with 10 bases in between. Germline assignment: CDR1 MRHNA and CDR2 SNTAGT. Clones were read by immunoSEQ multiplex PCR, and TCRdb kept only the in-frame ones, dropping some. The sample lists 65,000 to 85,000 clones; roughly 90% were seen once. This sequence was found in an adult with an advanced solid tumor such as melanoma, head and neck, liver or kidney cancer. This specimen consisted of CD4+ or CD8+ T cells sorted from blood, obtained in a trial of the OX40 agonist ivuxolimab. The chain has TRBV6-4 and TRBJ2-1; D remains unclear. The CDR3 region has the DNA TGTGCCAGCAGTGACTTATGGGGATCCTCCTACAATGAGCAGTTCTTC. The encoded protein is CASSDLWGSSYNEQFF.